Listed below are T cell receptor beta chains from one sample, sequenced in a study of blood T cell repertoires in COVID-19. TCRdb keeps only in-frame clones here, not all; method: immunoSEQ multiplex PCR. Here the sample spans about 240,000 clones, around 86% being singletons. Input material: peripheral blood. These receptors were taken from a woman aged 80 or older with COVID-19, enrolled during active disease. Both conserved end residues are trimmed from each CDR3. A D gene is named only where the DNA matches it firmly. Not all rows give a size; the values are once, few, many and, for expanded clones, a class.

size | D | V | CDR3
NA | TRBD1 | TRBV28 | ASHRTGGRPQH
NA | TRBD1 | TRBV6-6 | ATAPGQSFGYT
NA | NA | TRBV13 | ASSLWSGVLGTEAF
NA | NA | TRBV10-2 | ASTGQFNQPQH
NA | NA | TRBV29-1 | SVDPLEAF
NA | TRBD1 | TRBV5-1 | ASSTGTDYNEKLF
NA | NA | TRBV24-1 | ATSDSYSAEAF
NA | NA | TRBV18 | ASSGLYEQY
NA | TRBD1 | TRBV10-3 | AFRADRGRDQAYGYT
few | NA | TRBV18 | ASSPTGYEQY
NA | NA | TRBV5-8 | ASSRGRRRGTDTQY
few | TRBD1 | TRBV6-4 | ASSFDRGTEAF
NA | TRBD1 | TRBV9 | ASRPRDRAAYEQY
once | NA | TRBV28 | ASSPRWNEQF
few | TRBD1 | TRBV6-2/TRBV6-3 | ASSPHGGQGGTEAF
once | TRBD1 | TRBV5-1 | ASGDRLGTKAGYT
NA | NA | TRBV5-1 | ASSLAGPRPGNGGYT
NA | NA | TRBV6-2/TRBV6-3 | ASSRGQSTEAF
NA | TRBD1 | TRBV2 | ASSALRQGGYNSPLH
NA | NA | TRBV9 | ASSVTGATEAF
NA | TRBD1 | TRBV24-1 | ATTAFQSPTGDSGELF
NA | TRBD1 | TRBV6-5 | ASSSGQAIPREAF
NA | NA | TRBV5-1 | ASSFMGGNQPQH
NA | NA | TRBV6-5 | ASRLDDRTNQPQH
once | NA | TRBV2 | ATDTPDSHTFLNTEAF
NA | NA | TRBV5-5 | ASEGVPHNEQF
NA | NA | TRBV7-3 | ASSAQLGAAEQF
NA | TRBD2 | TRBV2 | ASRAGAFTDTQY
NA | NA | TRBV24-1 | ATSDGRSYEQY
NA | NA | TRBV30 | AWSRQVNEKLF
NA | NA | TRBV21-1 | ASTGLAAPNNQETQY
NA | TRBD2 | TRBV11-1 | ASSLLAGSSYNEQF
NA | TRBD2 | TRBV7-3 | ASSPGVAGYTGELF